Reported below is one T cell receptor (beta chain). V was trimmed by 0 bases and J by 0 bases, leaving 3 bases between them. In germline, CDR1 is SGHNT, CDR2 YYREEE (reference sequence). The CDR3 sequence is 13 residues long. The entry originates in a study of shared clonotypes between healthy human individuals. Authors' processing steps: Without quality scores, immunoSEQ junctional reads could not be filtered like full-length reads. Generated by immunoSEQ multiplex PCR, the TCRdb table keeps only in-frame clones and is missing some. That table gives V, J and clone size, and the DNA gave D and trimming. Of approximately 2,000,000 clones detected, about 90% appear once; the ten largest clones hold more than 0.35%.

The sample taken for sequencing was naive CD4+ T cells from PBMCs. Subset specified: CD45RA+ positively selected. The sequence came from a man aged 18 to 30 in good health. Some clones in this sample may be carry-over from other donors' samples. This chain uses TRBV5-4 with TRBJ1-1; D is unresolved. CDR3 in DNA: TGTGCCAGCAGCTTGGGGGTGAACACTGAAGCTTTCTTT. Translated: CASSLGVNTEAFF.